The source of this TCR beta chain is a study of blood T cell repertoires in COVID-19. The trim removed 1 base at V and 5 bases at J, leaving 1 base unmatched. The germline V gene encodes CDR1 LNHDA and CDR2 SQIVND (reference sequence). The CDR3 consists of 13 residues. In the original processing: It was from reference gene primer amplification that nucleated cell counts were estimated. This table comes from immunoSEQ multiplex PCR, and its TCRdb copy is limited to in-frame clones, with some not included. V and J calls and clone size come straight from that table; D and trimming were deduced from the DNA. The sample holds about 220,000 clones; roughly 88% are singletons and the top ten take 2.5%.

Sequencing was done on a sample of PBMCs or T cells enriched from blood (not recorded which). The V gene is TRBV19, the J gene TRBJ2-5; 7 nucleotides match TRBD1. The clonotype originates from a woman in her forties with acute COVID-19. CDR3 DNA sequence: TGTGCCAGTAGTATAGCACAGGGGGAGACCCAGTACTTC. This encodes CASSIAQGETQYF.